This T cell receptor beta chain was recorded in a study of beta chain features in type 1 diabetes. Study results and caveats: For Type 1 diabetes patients, all four CD4+ subsets carried TCRB CDR3s that were moderately but significantly shorter. The naive, central memory and Treg TCRB repertoires showed an apparent similarity that was greater among patients than among healthy donors.

In regard to this clone: The antigen remains undetermined.

The study reverse transcribed the entire isolated RNA, so it sequenced expressed TCRB transcripts. Profiled with immunoSEQ multiplex PCR; TCRdb holds only in-frame clones, not every one. The table lists about 900,000 clones, roughly a sixth of them singletons. Germline CDR1 is PRHDT and CDR2 is FYEKMQ (reference sequence). The CDR3 has 17 residues. V lost 5 bases to trimming and J lost 6 bases; unmatched junction nucleotides: 19. The chain is built from TRBV13 and TRBJ2-7, with 7 bases aligning to TRBD2. The material sequenced was naive CD4+ T cells from blood. The sequence came from a woman aged 18-29 years in good health. The CDR3 bases are TGTGCCAGCAGCCGAGCCCCGACTAGCCCGGCCTTGGGCGAGCAGTACTTC. It translates to CASSRAPTSPALGEQYF.